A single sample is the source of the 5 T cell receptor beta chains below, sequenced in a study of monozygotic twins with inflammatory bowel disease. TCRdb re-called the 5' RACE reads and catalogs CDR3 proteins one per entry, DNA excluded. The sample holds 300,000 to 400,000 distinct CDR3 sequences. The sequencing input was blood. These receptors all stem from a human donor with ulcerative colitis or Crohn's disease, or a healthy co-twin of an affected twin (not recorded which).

Here the CDR3 reads CSVRPSGSSYEQYF. The chain is built from TRBV29-1 and TRBJ2-7; TCRdb proposes TRBD2, but this gene call is untestable without DNA. Per germline, CDR1 SQVTM and CDR2 ANQGSEA. The CDR3 is made up of 14 amino acids.

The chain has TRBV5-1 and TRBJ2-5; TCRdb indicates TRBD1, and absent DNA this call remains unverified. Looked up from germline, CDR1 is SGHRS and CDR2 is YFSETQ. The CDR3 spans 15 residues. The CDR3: CASSLSRGVQETQYF.

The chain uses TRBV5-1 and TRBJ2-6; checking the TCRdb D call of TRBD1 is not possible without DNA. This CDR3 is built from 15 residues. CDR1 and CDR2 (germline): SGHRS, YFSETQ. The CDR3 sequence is CASSATGWGANVLTF.

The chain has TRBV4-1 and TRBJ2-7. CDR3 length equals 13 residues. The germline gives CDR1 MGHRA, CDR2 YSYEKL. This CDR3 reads CASSQDNSYEQYF.

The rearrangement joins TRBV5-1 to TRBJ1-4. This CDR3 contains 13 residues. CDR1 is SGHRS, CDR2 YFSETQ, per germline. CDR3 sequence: CATKTDPDGKLFF.